This record concerns one TCR beta chain sequence. This table comes from immunoSEQ multiplex PCR, and its TCRdb copy is limited to in-frame clones, with some not included. Of approximately 6,000 clones in the sample, just under 80% were seen once. This sample is drawn from a study of immune evolution from preneoplasia to lung adenocarcinoma. Germline V gives CDR1 SGHAT, CDR2 FQNNGV. V dropped 4 bases and J dropped 2 bases, with 11 bases sitting between them. This CDR3 has 15 residues. The TCR sequence derives from a person between 55 and 80 years old with lung adenocarcinoma. The chain couples TRBV11-2 to TRBJ2-2; maybe TRBD2 (6 bases). Material: FFPE minimally invasive lung adenocarcinoma tissue. CDR3 loop: CASSSGTFNTGELFF. CDR3 sequence (DNA): TGTGCCAGCAGCTCCGGGACTTTCAACACCGGGGAGCTGTTTTTT.